Below, one T cell receptor (beta chain) is given with its context. This CDR3 spans 15 amino acids. The germline gives CDR1 MNHEY, CDR2 SMNVEV (reference sequence). Germline trimming cut 1 base from V and 4 bases from J; bases unmatched to any gene: 5. Original processing methods: Scientists estimated how many nucleated cells there were by amplifying reference gene primers. Sequencing was performed with immunoSEQ multiplex PCR; in TCRdb, only in-frame clones are kept and a portion is missing. That table is the source of V, J and clone size, and D and trimming were worked out from the DNA. The sample yields about 290,000 clones, around four fifths seen once. This specimen belongs to a study of blood T cell repertoires in COVID-19. On the study more broadly: COVID-19 samples from acute and convalescent phases originated in the United States, Italy and Spain. Sources were T cells, B-cell-depleted T cells, or PBMCs; the material itself was cDNA or gDNA.

Sequencing was performed on peripheral blood. The TCR was taken from a woman between 45 and 65 years old with active or convalescent COVID-19. The V call is TRBV27, the J call TRBJ1-1; 8 bases line up with TRBD1. The CDR3 loop reads CASSLLVQGVTEAFF. The CDR3 nucleotides read TGTGCCAGCAGTTTATTAGTACAGGGGGTCACTGAAGCTTTCTTT.